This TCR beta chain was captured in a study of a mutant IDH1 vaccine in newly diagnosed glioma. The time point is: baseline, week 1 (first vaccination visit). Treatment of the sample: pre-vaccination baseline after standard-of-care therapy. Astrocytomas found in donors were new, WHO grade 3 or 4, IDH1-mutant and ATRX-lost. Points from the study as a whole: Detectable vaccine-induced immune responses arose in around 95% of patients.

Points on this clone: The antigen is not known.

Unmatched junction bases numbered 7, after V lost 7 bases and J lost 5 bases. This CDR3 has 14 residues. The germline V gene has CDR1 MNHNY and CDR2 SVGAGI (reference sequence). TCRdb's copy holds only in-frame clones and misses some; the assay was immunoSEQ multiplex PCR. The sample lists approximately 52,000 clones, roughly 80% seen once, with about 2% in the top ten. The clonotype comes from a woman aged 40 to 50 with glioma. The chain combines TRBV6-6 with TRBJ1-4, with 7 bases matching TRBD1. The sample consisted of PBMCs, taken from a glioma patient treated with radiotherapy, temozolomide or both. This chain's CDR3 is CASTAGQTNEKLFF. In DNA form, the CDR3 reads TGTGCCAGCACAGCGGGACAGACGAATGAAAAACTGTTTTTT.